This T cell receptor (beta chain) was sequenced for a study of PD-L1 blockade in urothelial cancer. Study background: Males with bladder-origin urothelial cancer constituted about nine tenths of the roughly 30 patients.

This clone is a singleton in its sample. The table came from immunoSEQ multiplex PCR; TCRdb's copy has only in-frame clones and leaves some out. The sample has around 56,000 clones, about 86% seen once. The germline V gene encodes CDR1 SNHLY and CDR2 FYNNEI. The CDR3 spans 14 residues. The sequence came from a man aged 45-60 years with urothelial cancer. The sample consisted of PBMCs, taken around atezolizumab (anti-PD-L1) treatment. The chain couples TRBV2 to TRBJ2-5, with a weak D call TRBD1 (6 bases). The J call may be mistaken, given a closer DNA end match to TRBJ2-7. The CDR3 nucleotides are TGTGCCAGCACCAAGGGGACACGAACCTACGAGCAGTACTTC. Protein sequence: CASTKGTRTYEQYF.